This section outlines one TCR beta chain sequence together with its context. As yet, its antigen is unknown. V lost 0 bases to trimming and J lost 2 bases, with 6 bases between them. This CDR3 is 15 amino acids long. Germline CDR1 SGDLS, CDR2 YYNGEE. Sequencing was performed with immunoSEQ multiplex PCR; in TCRdb, only in-frame clones are kept and a portion is missing. Of about 170,000 clones in the sample, around 89% were seen once. The sample belongs to a study of T cell responses to AZD1222 COVID-19 vaccine. Overall study results and limits: In a largely white British group with more females than males, clonal diversity was possibly underestimated. Breadth and depth of Spike-specific TCRs rose after two AZD1222 doses. No day 14 peak samples; only post-peak repertoires were characterized.

The chain carries TRBV9 and TRBJ2-6; maybe TRBD1 (6 bases). Specimen: peripheral blood, collected on day 0 of AZD1222 vaccination. The sequence came from an adult in good health. The CDR3: CASSVAGAGANVLTF. The CDR3 region has the DNA TGTGCCAGCAGCGTAGCAGGGGCTGGGGCCAACGTCCTGACTTTC. The full variable domain, rest sourced from reference TRBV9 and TRBJ2-6, is DSGVTQTPKHLITATGQRVTLRCSPRSGDLSVYWYQQSLDQGLQFLIQYYNGEERAKGNILERFSAQQFPDLHSELNLSSLELGDSALYFCASSVAGAGANVLTFGAGSRLTVL.